Detailed here is one T cell receptor (beta chain). TCRbeta library preparation incorporated unique molecular identifiers. TCRdb used MiXCR to reprocess the PCR reads, holding one entry per CDR3 protein. The sample carries about half a million distinct CDR3 sequences, approximately 12% recorded once. This entry comes from a study of T-cell reconstitution after alpha-beta-depleted transplantation in children. V gave up 2 bases and J gave up 2 bases; unmatched junction bases: 3. Germline CDR1 reads MNHEY; CDR2 reads SVGEGT. The CDR3 runs to 14 residues. The chain uses TRBV6-2 or TRBV6-3 and TRBJ2-7; 7 nucleotides line up with TRBD1. The sample consisted of PBMCs from the stem cell graft donor, taken from the stem cell graft. The sequence was obtained from a human donor who donated a stem cell graft to a child with combined immunodeficiency. The CDR3 region is CASSYHRGTYEQYF. CDR3 sequence (DNA): TGTGCCAGCAGTTACCACAGGGGAACCTACGAGCAGTACTTC.